This is a list of T cell receptor beta chains from one sample in a study of human T cells and chemical hapten exposure. Each CDR3 protein is one row after TCRdb ran MiXCR on the 5' RACE reads. The profile shows 110,000 or so distinct CDR3 sequences, around a fifth of them singletons. The receptors here all came from a human donor in good health. Each CDR3 is given without its conserved first and last residue.

CDR3	V	length
ASSSTPQGAGYT	TRBV6-6	12
ASSLYTGGYNEQF	TRBV7-9	13
ASSDISRGAYGYT	TRBV25-1	13
ASSLGYSRIANYGYT	TRBV5-1	15
ATSPSGSYNEQF	TRBV24-1	12
ASSETAGTDTQY	TRBV10-1	12
SVDPSGGTGELF	TRBV29-1	12
ATSEPGPDQPQH	TRBV24-1	12
ASSVPGHPWGYEQY	TRBV28	14
SVERGGTETQY	TRBV29-1	11
ASSSSTVAYEQY	TRBV18	12
ATSDPPTSGFSTDTQY	TRBV24-1	16
ASSPRLATWPTGELF	TRBV12-3/TRBV12-4	15
ASSPYREGYQPQH	TRBV12-3/TRBV12-4	13
ATSDSTSGANVLT	TRBV24-1	13
ASSRNQGRLDNIQY	TRBV28	14
ASSLVEEGYT	TRBV5-4	10
ASSFQANTEAF	TRBV7-3	11
ASSDTNRRGQY	TRBV6-1	11
ATSDEGQGAGDTQY	TRBV24-1	14
ASRRAGGTGELF	TRBV4-1	12
SARGAETQY	TRBV29-1	9
ASSLQTGRDYVLT	TRBV7-3	13
SVEGTGAWTEAF	TRBV29-1	12
AWSVREKWDSPLH	TRBV30	13
ASSPHGANVLT	TRBV6-4	11
ASSSQLGRQEAF	TRBV12-3/TRBV12-4	12
ASSYPGGEQY	TRBV6-5	10
ATSIGTSSGNTIY	TRBV15	13
ASSPRTGIAYEQY	TRBV4-1	13
ASSSGQGNNSPLH	TRBV7-9	13
ASSPGQGVAYGYT	TRBV9	13
SATGQGYGRADEQY	TRBV20-1	14
SVEKTGSSYEQY	TRBV29-1	12
ASSRRLGETEAF	TRBV14	12
ASSQDIAGGLAEQY	TRBV4-2	14
ASSQATGSQPQH	TRBV4-1	12
ASSPRTSGTEQY	TRBV27	12
ASSYFPSGISNEQF	TRBV6-5	14
ASSYSGPRDRNEQF	TRBV7-2	14
SVDWGAKIGEAF	TRBV29-1	12
ASSLWRRNTEAF	TRBV28	12
SARDWRTGSGEPQH	TRBV20-1	14
ASSQDTATNEKLF	TRBV4-1	13
ASSQDHKPRASGRTDTQY	TRBV4-1	18
ASSPDRPGNTIY	TRBV28	12